The rows below give T cell receptor beta chains drawn from one sample of a study of T-cell reconstitution after alpha-beta-depleted transplantation in children. TCRdb re-called the PCR reads with MiXCR, one entry per CDR3 protein. The sample shows 150,000 to 200,000 distinct CDR3 sequences, 13% to 15% of them seen only once. Material: PBMCs from the stem cell graft donor, obtained from the stem cell graft. The receptors derive from a human donor who donated a stem cell graft to a child with acute lymphoblastic leukemia. Each CDR3 is given without its conserved first and last residue. The D gene is left open where the match is weak.

j_call cdr3_length v_call d_call cdr3_aa
TRBJ2-1 12 TRBV12-3/TRBV12-4 TRBD2 ASTPGLANNEQF
TRBJ2-3 13 TRBV27 - ATSWGRTSTDTQY
TRBJ2-2 13 TRBV15 - ATSRVLAQAGELF
TRBJ1-1 13 TRBV28 - ASSPQDRPNTEAF
TRBJ2-7 12 TRBV20-1 - SAARGTPNYEQY
TRBJ2-2 11 TRBV11-3 - ASWGENTGELF
TRBJ2-7 14 TRBV4-2 TRBD2 ASSQALAGAFDEQY
TRBJ2-1 13 TRBV3-1 TRBD2 ASCPRLAGSNEQF
TRBJ1-4 14 TRBV11-1 - ASSSLQGLTDEKLF
TRBJ2-1 19 TRBV5-1 - ASSLPARDKYATSSYNEQF
TRBJ1-3 12 TRBV12-3/TRBV12-4 - ASSQGRPGNTIY
TRBJ1-1 13 TRBV7-9 - ASSPNRAMNTEAF
TRBJ2-7 13 TRBV13 - ASSDDTGSSYEQY
TRBJ1-1 13 TRBV25-1 - ASRGGGLRNTEAF
TRBJ2-7 13 TRBV6-5 TRBD2 ASSFTGTRISEQY
TRBJ1-6 14 TRBV27 - ASSLSRRAGNSPLH